These 27 T cell receptor beta chains share one sample of origin, sequenced in a study of blood T cell repertoires in COVID-19. Sequencing used immunoSEQ multiplex PCR; TCRdb keeps in-frame clones, though not all of them. The data show over 90,000 clones, about 74% seen once. Sequences were obtained from peripheral blood. The receptors here all came from a man between 65 and 85 years old with COVID-19, enrolled during active disease.

This rearrangement joins TRBV7-3 to TRBJ2-1; D unclear. The CDR3 totals 14 residues. The V gene lost 1 base and the J gene lost 10 bases, with 14 bases spanning the gap. Germline V lookup: CDR1 SGHTA, CDR2 FQGTGA. The CDR3 nucleotides read TGTGCCAGCAGCTTAAGGCCCCCCCAGAGGGAGCAGTTCTTC. Protein product: CASSLRPPQREQFF.

This clone has just a few counts. The V call is TRBV3-1 (or the pseudogene TRBV3-2), the J call TRBJ1-5; D gene ambiguous. The V gene's germline CDR1 is LGHDT and CDR2 YNNKEL (reference sequence). This CDR3 contains 13 residues. V lost 2 bases and J lost 4, with 6 bases in between. Written as DNA, the CDR3 is TGTGCCAGCAGCCAAATGAGTAATCAGCCCCAGCATTTT. Protein sequence: CASSQMSNQPQHF.

This chain uses TRBV25-1 with TRBJ1-2, with 7 positions matching TRBD1. CDR3 length: 14 residues. After removal of 5 bases from V and 8 bases from J, the junction contained 11 bases not matched to a gene. Germline CDR1 and CDR2: MGHDK and SYGVNS. CDR3 in DNA: TGTGCCAGCAGTTTCGGCTCAGGGACAGACGGCTACACCTTC. Protein product: CASSFGSGTDGYTF.

This chain links TRBV4-1 with TRBJ1-6; weak D call: TRBD1 (5 bases). This CDR3 comprises 16 residues. V was pared by 0 bases and J by 8 bases, with 14 bases between. Germline CDR1 is MGHRA and CDR2 is YSYEKL. The CDR3 here is CASSQEDRGSYSPLHF. The CDR3 DNA reads as TGCGCCAGCAGCCAAGAGGATAGGGGTAGTTATTCACCCCTCCACTTT.

The rearrangement uses TRBV5-1 and TRBJ2-7, with 8 bases lining up with TRBD2. Per germline, CDR1 SGHRS and CDR2 YFSETQ. V shed 7 bases and J 2 bases; nucleotides not matched to a gene: 8. The CDR3 spans 14 residues. In DNA form, the CDR3 reads TGCGCCAGCTCCGGGGGGGGCAGGACCTACGAGCAGTACTTC. The encoded protein is CASSGGGRTYEQYF. The full variable domain, completed using reference TRBV5-1 and TRBJ2-7, is KAGVTQTPRYLIKTRGQQVTLSCSPISGHRSVSWYQQTPGQGLQFLFEYFSETQRNKGNFPGRFSGRQFSNSRSEMNVSTLELGDSALYLCASSGGGRTYEQYFGPGTRLTVT.

The chain couples TRBV3-1 (or the pseudogene TRBV3-2) to TRBJ1-2, with TRBD1 matching over 7 bases. V trimming: 0 bases; J trimming: 9 bases; junction bases outside the gene matches: 7. The CDR3 has 14 amino acids. Germline lookup yields CDR1 LGHDT and CDR2 YNNKEL (reference sequence). CDR3: CASSQESQGVRYTF. CDR3 DNA: TGTGCCAGCAGCCAAGAAAGCCAGGGGGTTCGCTACACCTTC.

The rearrangement uses TRBV10-3 and TRBJ2-7; D ambiguous. This CDR3 has 12 amino acids. Germline V gene lookup returns CDR1 ENHRY and CDR2 SYGVKD. V lost 0 bases and J 2 bases, leaving 2 bases between the germline ends. The CDR3 protein is CAISESTYEQYF. The DNA for the CDR3 is TGTGCCATCAGTGAGTCCACCTACGAGCAGTACTTC.

V and J are TRBV7-3 and TRBJ2-7; 7 bases align to TRBD2. This CDR3 contains 16 residues. V lost 2 bases to trimming and J lost 2 bases; unmatched junction nucleotides: 9. Germline V gives CDR1 SGHTA, CDR2 FQGTGA. CDR3 protein: CASSLEGASGTYEQYF. The CDR3 bases are TGTGCCAGCAGCTTAGAAGGGGCTAGCGGTACCTACGAGCAGTACTTC.

In its sample, this clone was seen many times. The chain recombines TRBV16 with TRBJ1-5, with D uncertain. This CDR3 contains 15 residues. CDR1 is KGHSY, CDR2 FQNENV, per germline. Trimming stripped 1 base from V and 4 bases from J, with 11 bases between. The CDR3 bases are TGTGCCAGCAGCCAATGGAACCGACAAAATCAGCCCCAGCATTTT. Encoded protein: CASSQWNRQNQPQHF.

The rearrangement uses TRBV29-1 and TRBJ2-7; 9 positions match TRBD2. CDR1 is SQVTM and CDR2 is ANQGSEA in the germline V gene. The CDR3 runs to 14 residues. With V trimmed by 6 bases and J by 0 bases, 6 bases remained unmatched. CDR3 region: CSVLAGTSSYEQYF. CDR3 DNA sequence: TGCAGCGTGCTAGCGGGAACGTCCTCCTACGAGCAGTACTTC.

The chain couples TRBV3-1 (or the pseudogene TRBV3-2) to TRBJ1-2, with a weak D call TRBD1 (6 bases). The length of the CDR3 is 13 residues. CDR1 and CDR2 (germline): LGHDT, YNNKEL (reference sequence). V lost 6 bases, J lost 8 bases, and 16 bases lay in between. The CDR3: CASSPGGGEGYTF. For the CDR3, the DNA is TGTGCCAGCAGTCCGGGAGGGGGAGAAGGCTACACCTTC.

As to this clone: Relative to the germline gene, one junction end is altered; a read error may explain this. The rearrangement joins TRBV5-5 to TRBJ2-2; possibly TRBD2 for D (5 bases). Germline V CDR1 and CDR2: SGHKS, YYEKEE (reference sequence). The CDR3 is 14 amino acids. The CDR3 bases are TGTGCCAGCAGCTTCCAAGCAAGATTCGGGGAGCTATTTTTT. It is translated as CASSFQARFGELFF.

The V and J genes are TRBV7-8 and TRBJ2-1; 8 bases match TRBD1. Trimming removed 5 bases from V and 7 bases from J; junction bases left unmatched: 7. The CDR3 has 14 amino acids. Looked up from germline, CDR1 is SGHVS and CDR2 is FQNEAQ. CDR3 amino acids: CASSARQGRNEQFF. The DNA for the CDR3 is TGTGCCAGCAGCGCCCGACAGGGGAGGAATGAGCAGTTCTTC.

This clone was observed once. The chain is built from TRBV19 and TRBJ1-5; 12 bases match TRBD1. Germline CDR1 LNHDA, CDR2 SQIVND (reference sequence). The CDR3 is 14 amino acids. The ends lost 8 bases at V and 7 bases at J; junction bases unmatched: 6. In DNA, the CDR3 is TGTGCCAGTGCCATCGGGACAGGGGGCCAGCCCCAGCATTTT. Protein sequence: CASAIGTGGQPQHF.

The V call is TRBV10-2, the J call TRBJ1-1; 7 nucleotides match TRBD1. The germline V gene has CDR1 WSHSY and CDR2 SAAADI. The J segment lost 5 bases and the V segment lost 8 bases, leaving 8 bases of the junction unmatched. This CDR3 has 13 amino acids. CDR3 region: CASAQQGWTEAFF. The CDR3 DNA reads TGCGCCAGCGCCCAACAGGGGTGGACTGAAGCTTTCTTT.

This chain's CDR3 is CASSLQPSQPAEDGYTF. The CDR3 DNA follows: TGTGCCAGCAGCTTACAACCCTCACAACCTGCCGAAGATGGCTACACCTTC. The chain combines TRBV7-2 with TRBJ1-2, with unresolved D. V was trimmed by 2 bases and J by 6 bases, leaving 22 bases between them. This CDR3 has 17 amino acids. Looked up from germline, CDR1 is SGHTA and CDR2 is FQGNSA.

The chain links TRBV7-9 to TRBJ2-1; 11 positions agree with TRBD2. Germline V gives CDR1 SEHNR, CDR2 FQNEAQ (reference sequence). The CDR3 contains 16 residues. With V trimmed by 0 bases and J by 2 bases, 0 bases remained unmatched. CDR3 coding DNA: TGTGCCAGCAGCTTAGCTAGCGGGAGGGCCTACAATGAGCAGTTCTTC. It translates to CASSLASGRAYNEQFF.

CDR3 in amino acids: CASSQSAQETQYF. The CDR3 nucleotides read TGCGCCAGCAGCCAGAGCGCCCAAGAGACCCAGTACTTC. The V gene is TRBV5-1, the J gene TRBJ2-5; no reliable D call. Germline CDR1 is SGHRS and CDR2 is YFSETQ. This CDR3 spans 13 amino acids. Trimming stripped 4 bases from V and 1 base from J, with 8 bases between. Looking up the rest from reference TRBV5-1 and TRBJ2-5 gives the full variable domain: KAGVTQTPRYLIKTRGQQVTLSCSPISGHRSVSWYQQTPGQGLQFLFEYFSETQRNKGNFPGRFSGRQFSNSRSEMNVSTLELGDSALYLCASSQSAQETQYFGPGTRLLVL.

The chain recombines TRBV10-3 with TRBJ2-1; the match to TRBD1 covers 9 bases. CDR1 is ENHRY, CDR2 SYGVKD, per germline. CDR3 length equals 14 residues. V was pared by 4 bases and J by 5 bases, with 3 bases of the junction left unmatched. The DNA for the CDR3 is TGTGCCATCAGTGTGTGGACAGGGGACAATGAGCAGTTCTTC. Translation gives CAISVWTGDNEQFF.

The V and J genes are TRBV30 and TRBJ2-7; D not resolved. Germline V gene lookup returns CDR1 GTSNPN and CDR2 SVGIG (reference sequence). The CDR3 is 11 residues long. Trimming stripped 0 bases from V and 7 bases from J, with 7 bases between. CDR3 sequence reads: CAWSVLVEQYF. CDR3 DNA sequence: TGTGCCTGGAGTGTACTTGTGGAGCAGTACTTC.

The gene calls are TRBV30 and TRBJ2-6; no clear D. The CDR3 is made up of 15 amino acids. V dropped 0 bases and J dropped 1 base, with 7 bases sitting between them. The germline V gene has CDR1 GTSNPN and CDR2 SVGIG (reference sequence). CDR3: CAWSVRRSGANVLTF. CDR3 bases: TGTGCCTGGAGTGTTCGGAGATCTGGGGCCAACGTCCTGACTTTC.

The CDR3 DNA reads as TGTGCCAGCAGCTTGTTTCCATCCAGGCAATCGGCCCAGCATTTT. This sequence encodes CASSLFPSRQSAQHF. The chain is built from TRBV5-6 and TRBJ1-5; D is unclear. CDR1 and CDR2 (germline): SGHDT, YYEEEE. Trimming cost V 1 base and J 11 bases, with 19 bases left between them. The CDR3 spans 15 residues.

The gene calls are TRBV10-3 and TRBJ2-7; 8 bases are a match to TRBD1. Germline-derived CDR1 and CDR2 are ENHRY and SYGVKD. The V gene end was trimmed by 2 bases and the J gene end by 12 bases; junction bases not matched to a gene: 3. The CDR3 covers 11 residues. Here the CDR3 reads CAISEGQGRYF. CDR3 nucleotides: TGTGCCATCAGTGAGGGACAGGGAAGGTACTTC.

The CDR3 here is CASRNRGQETQYF. Written as DNA, the CDR3 is TGTGCCAGTAGGAACCGGGGCCAAGAGACCCAGTACTTC. The genes are TRBV19 and TRBJ2-5; tentative D call: TRBD2 (5 bases). The CDR3 is 13 amino acids. Trimming took off 6 bases at V and 1 base at J, with 9 bases between the two ends. CDR1 LNHDA and CDR2 SQIVND come from the germline V gene (reference sequence).

CDR3 coding DNA: TGTGCCAGCAGCTTAGAAAGCGGGAATGAGCAGTTCTTC. It translates to CASSLESGNEQFF. This rearrangement joins TRBV11-2 to TRBJ2-1, with D possibly being TRBD2 (6 bases). This CDR3 has 13 residues. CDR1 is SGHAT and CDR2 is FQNNGV in the germline V gene. V gave up 0 bases and J gave up 7 bases, with 7 bases separating them.

The chain carries TRBV28 and TRBJ2-7; the match to TRBD1 covers 9 bases. CDR3 length equals 15 residues. Germline trimming cut 6 bases from V and 2 bases from J; bases unmatched to any gene: 8. Per the germline V gene, CDR1 is MDHEN and CDR2 is SYDVKM. CDR3 residues: CASSLPGQGTYEQYF. CDR3 sequence (DNA): TGTGCCAGCAGCCTACCGGGACAGGGAACCTACGAGCAGTACTTC.

The rearrangement joins TRBV7-9 to TRBJ2-1; perhaps TRBD2 as D (5 bases). The length of the CDR3 is 14 residues. The V end was cut by 7 bases, the J end by 1 base, with 11 bases between. Germline V CDR1 and CDR2: SEHNR, FQNEAQ (reference sequence). CDR3 DNA: TGTGCCAGCAAGGGAGCGGTTTCCTACAATGAGCAGTTCTTC. The encoded protein is CASKGAVSYNEQFF.